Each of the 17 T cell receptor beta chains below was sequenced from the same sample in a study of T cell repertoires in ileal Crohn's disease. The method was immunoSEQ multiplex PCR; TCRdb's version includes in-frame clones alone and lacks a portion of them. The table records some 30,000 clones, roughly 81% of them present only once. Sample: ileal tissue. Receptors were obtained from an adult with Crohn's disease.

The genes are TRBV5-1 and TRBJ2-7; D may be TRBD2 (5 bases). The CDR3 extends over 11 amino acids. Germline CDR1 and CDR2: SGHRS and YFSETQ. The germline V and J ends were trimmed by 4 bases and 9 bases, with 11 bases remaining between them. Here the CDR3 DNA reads TGCGCCAGCAGCGTCCAGGAGGTGCAGTACTTC. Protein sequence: CASSVQEVQYF.

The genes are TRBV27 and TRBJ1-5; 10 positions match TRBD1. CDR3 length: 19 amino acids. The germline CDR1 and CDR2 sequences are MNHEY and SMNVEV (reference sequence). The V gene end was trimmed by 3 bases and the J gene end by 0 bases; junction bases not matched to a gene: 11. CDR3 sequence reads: CASSFKPPDRGYSNQPQHF. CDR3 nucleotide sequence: TGTGCCAGCAGTTTTAAACCCCCGGACAGGGGGTATAGCAATCAGCCCCAGCATTTT.

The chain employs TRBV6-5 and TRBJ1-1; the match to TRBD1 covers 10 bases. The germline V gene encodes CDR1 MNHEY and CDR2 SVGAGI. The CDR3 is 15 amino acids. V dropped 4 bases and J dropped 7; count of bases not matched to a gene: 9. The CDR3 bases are TGTGCCAGCAGTTCCTCGGGACAGGGGTACGATGAAGCTTTCTTT. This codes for CASSSSGQGYDEAFF.

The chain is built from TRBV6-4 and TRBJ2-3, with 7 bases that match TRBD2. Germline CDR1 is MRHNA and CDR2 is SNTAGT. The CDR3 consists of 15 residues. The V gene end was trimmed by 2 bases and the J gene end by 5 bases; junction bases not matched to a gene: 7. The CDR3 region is CASSDGPGGIDTQYF. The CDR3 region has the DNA TGTGCCAGCAGTGACGGACCGGGGGGAATAGATACGCAGTATTTT.

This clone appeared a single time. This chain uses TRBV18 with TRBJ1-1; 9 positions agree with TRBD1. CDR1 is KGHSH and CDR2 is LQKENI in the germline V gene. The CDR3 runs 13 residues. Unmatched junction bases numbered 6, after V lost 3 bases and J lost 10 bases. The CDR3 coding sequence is TGTGCCAGCTCACCGGGACAGGGTCTCGGAGCTTTCTTT. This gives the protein CASSPGQGLGAFF.

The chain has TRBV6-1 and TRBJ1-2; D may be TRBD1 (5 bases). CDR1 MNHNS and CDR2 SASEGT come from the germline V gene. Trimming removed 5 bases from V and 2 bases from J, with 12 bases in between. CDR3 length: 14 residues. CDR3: CASSIGAPNYGYTF. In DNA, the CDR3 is TGTGCCAGCAGTATAGGGGCCCCAAACTATGGCTACACCTTC.

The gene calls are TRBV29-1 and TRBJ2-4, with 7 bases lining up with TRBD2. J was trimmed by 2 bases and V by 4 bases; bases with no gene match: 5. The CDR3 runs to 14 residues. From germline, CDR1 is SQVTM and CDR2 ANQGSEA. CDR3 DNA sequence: TGCAGCGTTGTTAGCGGGCGCCCCAAAAACATTCAGTACTTC. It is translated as CSVVSGRPKNIQYF.

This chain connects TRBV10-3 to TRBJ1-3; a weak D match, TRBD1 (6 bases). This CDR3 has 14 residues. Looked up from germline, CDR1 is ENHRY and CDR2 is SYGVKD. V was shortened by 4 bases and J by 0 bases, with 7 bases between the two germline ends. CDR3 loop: CAISADSSGNTIYF. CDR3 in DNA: TGTGCCATCAGTGCGGACAGCTCTGGAAACACCATATATTTT.

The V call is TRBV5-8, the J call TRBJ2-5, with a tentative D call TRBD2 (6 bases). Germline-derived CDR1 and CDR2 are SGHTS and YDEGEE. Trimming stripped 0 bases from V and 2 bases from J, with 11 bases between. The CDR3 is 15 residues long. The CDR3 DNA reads TGTGCCAGCAGCTTGGAAGGGAGGAGGCAAGAGACCCAGTACTTC. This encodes CASSLEGRRQETQYF.

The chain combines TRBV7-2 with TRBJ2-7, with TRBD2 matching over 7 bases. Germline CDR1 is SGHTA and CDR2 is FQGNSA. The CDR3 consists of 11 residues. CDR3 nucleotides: TGTGCGAGCGGGACTTCCTACGAGCAGTACTTC. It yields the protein CASGTSYEQYF.

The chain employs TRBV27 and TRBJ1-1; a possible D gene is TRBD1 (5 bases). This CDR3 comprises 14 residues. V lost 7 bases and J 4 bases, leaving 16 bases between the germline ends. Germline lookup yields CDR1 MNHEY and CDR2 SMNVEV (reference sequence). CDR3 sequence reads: CASIPQGLGTEAFF. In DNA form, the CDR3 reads TGTGCCAGCATCCCCCAGGGTCTGGGCACTGAAGCTTTCTTT.

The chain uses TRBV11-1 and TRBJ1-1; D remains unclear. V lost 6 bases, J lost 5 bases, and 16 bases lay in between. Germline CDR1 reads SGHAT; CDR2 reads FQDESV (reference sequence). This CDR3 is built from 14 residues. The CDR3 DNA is TGTGCCAGCAGTTTCGCGGGGTTAGGGACTGAAGCTTTCTTT. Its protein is CASSFAGLGTEAFF.

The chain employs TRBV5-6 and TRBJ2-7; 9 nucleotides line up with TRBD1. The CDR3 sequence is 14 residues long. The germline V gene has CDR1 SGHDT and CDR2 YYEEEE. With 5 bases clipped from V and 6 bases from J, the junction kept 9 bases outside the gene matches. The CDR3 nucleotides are TGTGCCAGCAGTACAGGGGGCTCCCGGGGCGAGCAGTACTTC. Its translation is CASSTGGSRGEQYF.

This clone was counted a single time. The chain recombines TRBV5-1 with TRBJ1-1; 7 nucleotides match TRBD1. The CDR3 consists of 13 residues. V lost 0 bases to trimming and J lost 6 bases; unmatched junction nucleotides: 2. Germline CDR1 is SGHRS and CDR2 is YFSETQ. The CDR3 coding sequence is TGCGCCAGCAGCTTGGCAGGGGGAGCTGAAGCTTTCTTT. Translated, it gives CASSLAGGAEAFF.

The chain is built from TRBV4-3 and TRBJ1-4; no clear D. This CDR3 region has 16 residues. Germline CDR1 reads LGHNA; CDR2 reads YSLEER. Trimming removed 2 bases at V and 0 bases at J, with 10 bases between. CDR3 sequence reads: CASSQSQASTNEKLFF. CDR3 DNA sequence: TGCGCCAGCAGCCAATCGCAGGCTTCAACTAATGAAAAACTGTTTTTT.

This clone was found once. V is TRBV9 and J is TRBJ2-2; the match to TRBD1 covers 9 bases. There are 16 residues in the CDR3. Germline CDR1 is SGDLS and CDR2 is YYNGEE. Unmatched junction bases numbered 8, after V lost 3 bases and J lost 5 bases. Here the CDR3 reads CASSATGTGITGELFF. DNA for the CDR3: TGTGCCAGCAGCGCAACCGGGACAGGGATAACCGGGGAGCTGTTTTTT. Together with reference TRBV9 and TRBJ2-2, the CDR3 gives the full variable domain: DSGVTQTPKHLITATGQRVTLRCSPRSGDLSVYWYQQSLDQGLQFLIQYYNGEERAKGNILERFSAQQFPDLHSELNLSSLELGDSALYFCASSATGTGITGELFFGEGSRLTVL.

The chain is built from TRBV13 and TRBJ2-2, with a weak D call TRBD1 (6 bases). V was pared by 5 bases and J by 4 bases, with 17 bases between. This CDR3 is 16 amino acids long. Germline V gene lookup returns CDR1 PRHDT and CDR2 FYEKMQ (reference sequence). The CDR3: CASSPQGSLGTGELFF. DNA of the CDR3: TGTGCCAGCAGCCCCCAGGGGAGCCTCGGCACCGGGGAGCTGTTTTTT.